This T cell receptor beta chain was retrieved from a study of blood T cell repertoires in COVID-19. Repertoires were generated with immunoSEQ multiplex PCR, while TCRdb's copy carries only in-frame clones and drops some. The table shows 95,000 to 120,000 clones, with around four fifths occurring only once. The V end lost 6 bases, the J end lost 7 bases, and 12 bases lay between the germline ends. This CDR3 is built from 12 residues. This receptor was identified in a woman aged 70-85 years with acute or convalescent COVID-19. The sample consisted of peripheral blood. The chain joins TRBV12-3 or TRBV12-4 to TRBJ2-5; D might be TRBD2 (5 bases). The CDR3 DNA follows: TGTGCCAGCAGCTCCACCCGGGGGACCCAGTACTTC. Translated: CASSSTRGTQYF.